Below are 9 T cell receptor beta chains sequenced from a single sample in a study of blood T cell repertoires in COVID-19 (dated by TCRdb to between 2020 and 2021). Library preparation used the immunoSEQ multiplex PCR assay. Sourced from immuneACCESS, this table was stored by TCRdb with only in-frame sequences that have V and J called. A share of the clones is absent; for the studies checked, an unresolved V gene accounts for under half, and the remainder has no known explanation. Here the sample has just over 300,000 clones; 75% to 90% occur a single time. The ten top clones hold around 2.1% of the sample. Sequenced: peripheral blood. Receptors originate from a man aged 18 to 35 with active or convalescent COVID-19.

The rearrangement uses TRBV27 and TRBJ1-4; possibly TRBD1 for D (5 bases). This CDR3 is 13 amino acids long. Trimming left V 3 bases short and J 8 bases short, with 10 bases between. CDR1 and CDR2 (germline): MNHEY, SMNVEV (reference sequence). As DNA, the CDR3 is TGTGCCAGCAGTTTGCAGGGAGGGGAAAAACTGTTTTTT. The encoded protein is CASSLQGGEKLFF.

This clone was seen once. The chain joins TRBV4-1 to TRBJ2-7, with TRBD1 as a possible D gene (6 bases). Germline CDR1 and CDR2: MGHRA and YSYEKL. The CDR3 has 18 amino acids. V was shortened by 0 bases and J by 0 bases, with 18 bases between the two germline ends. The CDR3 DNA reads as TGCGCCAGCAGCCAAGATTTGGGGCAGGGGCCTTTCTCCTACGAGCAGTACTTC. The encoded protein is CASSQDLGQGPFSYEQYF.

The chain joins TRBV5-1 to TRBJ2-5; D unresolved. The germline gives CDR1 SGHRS, CDR2 YFSETQ. The length of the CDR3 is 11 residues. The V end lost 8 bases, the J end lost 5 bases, and 10 bases lay between the germline ends. CDR3 bases: TGCGCCAGTAACGGTTTGGAGACCCAGTACTTC. Protein: CASNGLETQYF. The full variable domain, completed using reference TRBV5-1 and TRBJ2-5, is KAGVTQTPRYLIKTRGQQVTLSCSPISGHRSVSWYQQTPGQGLQFLFEYFSETQRNKGNFPGRFSGRQFSNSRSEMNVSTLELGDSALYLCASNGLETQYFGPGTRLLVL.

The chain joins TRBV5-1 to TRBJ2-2, with 8 bases aligning to TRBD1. V trimming: 3 bases; J trimming: 4 bases; junction bases outside the gene matches: 11. Germline CDR1 SGHRS, CDR2 YFSETQ. The CDR3 spans 17 residues. In DNA, the CDR3 is TGCGCCAGCAGCTGGTCGGACAGGGCGGTAGGCACCGGGGAGCTGTTTTTT. Translated: CASSWSDRAVGTGELFF.

The gene calls are TRBV6-6 and TRBJ1-6; 8 bases map to TRBD1. This CDR3 region has 15 residues. Looked up from germline, CDR1 is MNHNY and CDR2 is SVGAGI (reference sequence). J was trimmed by 9 bases and V by 4 bases; bases with no gene match: 8. The CDR3 is CASSSSGGVPSPLHF. The CDR3 DNA reads as TGTGCCAGCAGTTCGTCAGGGGGCGTACCTTCACCCCTCCACTTT.

V usage is TRBV19 and J usage is TRBJ2-2; D might be TRBD1 (6 bases). Trimming left V 4 bases short and J 4 bases short, with 19 bases between. This CDR3 spans 17 amino acids. CDR1 is LNHDA and CDR2 is SQIVND in the germline V gene (reference sequence). The CDR3 DNA follows: TGTGCCAGTAGTAGGCTTCCGGGACAAGACGTCACCGGGGAGCTGTTTTTT. Its protein product is CASSRLPGQDVTGELFF. Complete variable domain (other parts from reference TRBV19 and TRBJ2-2): DGGITQSPKYLFRKEGQNVTLSCEQNLNHDAMYWYRQDPGQGLRLIYYSQIVNDFQKGDIAEGYSVSREKKESFPLTVTSAQKNPTAFYLCASSRLPGQDVTGELFFGEGSRLTVL.

V usage is TRBV18 and J usage is TRBJ2-2, with D perhaps TRBD1 (6 bases). This CDR3 spans 18 amino acids. V was cut by 3 bases and J by 6 bases, with 23 bases left in between. CDR1 is KGHSH, CDR2 LQKENI, per germline. CDR3 sequence reads: CASSPNINPVRGAGELFF. The CDR3 region has the DNA TGTGCCAGCTCACCGAACATAAACCCAGTCAGGGGCGCCGGGGAGCTGTTTTTT. The full variable domain, its missing parts supplied by reference TRBV18 and TRBJ2-2, is NAGVMQNPRHLVRRRGQEARLRCSPMKGHSHVYWYRQLPEEGLKFMVYLQKENIIDESGMPKERFSAEFPKEGPSILRIQQVVRGDSAAYFCASSPNINPVRGAGELFFGEGSRLTVL.

The genes are TRBV25-1 and TRBJ2-7; TRBD1 matches at 10 bases. The CDR3 extends over 16 amino acids. With V trimmed by 3 bases and J by 4 bases, 9 bases remained unmatched. From germline, CDR1 is MGHDK and CDR2 SYGVNS. CDR3 sequence reads: CASSDLRDRGVYEQYF. Written as DNA, the CDR3 is TGTGCCAGCAGTGACCTCCGGGACAGGGGCGTGTACGAGCAGTACTTC.

The chain joins TRBV6-6 to TRBJ1-1, with D maybe TRBD1 (6 bases). Trimming pared 2 bases from V and 1 base from J, leaving 11 bases between. The CDR3 length is 15 residues. CDR1 and CDR2 from the germline V gene are MNHNY and SVGAGI (reference sequence). The CDR3 region is CASSYDRGANTEAFF. CDR3 nucleotide sequence: TGTGCCAGCAGTTACGATCGGGGGGCGAACACTGAAGCTTTCTTT.